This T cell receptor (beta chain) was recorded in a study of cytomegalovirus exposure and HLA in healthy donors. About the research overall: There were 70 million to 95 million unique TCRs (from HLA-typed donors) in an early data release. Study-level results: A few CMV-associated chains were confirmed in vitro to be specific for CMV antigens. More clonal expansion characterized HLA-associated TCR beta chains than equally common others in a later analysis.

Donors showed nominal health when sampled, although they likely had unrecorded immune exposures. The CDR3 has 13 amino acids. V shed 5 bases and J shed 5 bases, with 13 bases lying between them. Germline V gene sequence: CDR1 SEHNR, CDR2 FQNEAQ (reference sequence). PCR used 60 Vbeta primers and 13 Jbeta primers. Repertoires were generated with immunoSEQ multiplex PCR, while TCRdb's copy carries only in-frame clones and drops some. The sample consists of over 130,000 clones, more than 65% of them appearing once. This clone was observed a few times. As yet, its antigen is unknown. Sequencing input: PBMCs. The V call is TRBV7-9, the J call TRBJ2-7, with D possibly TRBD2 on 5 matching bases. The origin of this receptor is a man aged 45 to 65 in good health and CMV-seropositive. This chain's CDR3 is CASSPPRGNEQYF. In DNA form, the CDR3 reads TGTGCCAGCAGCCCTCCACGGGGTAACGAGCAGTACTTC.